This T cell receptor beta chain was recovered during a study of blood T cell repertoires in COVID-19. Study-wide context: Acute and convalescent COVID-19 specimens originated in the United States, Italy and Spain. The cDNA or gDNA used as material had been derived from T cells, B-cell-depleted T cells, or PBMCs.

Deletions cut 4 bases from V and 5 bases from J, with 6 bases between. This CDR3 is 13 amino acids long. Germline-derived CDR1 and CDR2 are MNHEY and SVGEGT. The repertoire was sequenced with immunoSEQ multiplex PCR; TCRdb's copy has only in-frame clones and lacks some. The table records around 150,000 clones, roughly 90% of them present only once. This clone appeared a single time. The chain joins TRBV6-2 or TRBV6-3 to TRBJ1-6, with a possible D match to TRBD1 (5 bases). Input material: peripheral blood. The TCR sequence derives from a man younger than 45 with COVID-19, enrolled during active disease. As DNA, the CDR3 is TGTGCCAGCAGTTGGGGGGATAATTCACCCCTCCACTTT. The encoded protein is CASSWGDNSPLHF.